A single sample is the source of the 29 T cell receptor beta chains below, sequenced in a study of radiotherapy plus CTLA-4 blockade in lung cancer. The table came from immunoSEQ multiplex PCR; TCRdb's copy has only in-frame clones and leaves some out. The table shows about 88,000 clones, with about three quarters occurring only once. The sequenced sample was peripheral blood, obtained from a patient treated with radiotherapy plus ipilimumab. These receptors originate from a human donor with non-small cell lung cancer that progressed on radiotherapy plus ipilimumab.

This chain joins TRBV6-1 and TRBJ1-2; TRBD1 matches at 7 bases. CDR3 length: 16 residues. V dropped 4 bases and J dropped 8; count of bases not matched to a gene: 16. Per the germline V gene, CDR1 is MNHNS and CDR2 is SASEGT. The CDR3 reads CASSGSGTEGAGGYTF. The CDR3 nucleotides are TGTGCCAGCAGTGGATCGGGCACAGAGGGGGCTGGAGGCTACACCTTC.

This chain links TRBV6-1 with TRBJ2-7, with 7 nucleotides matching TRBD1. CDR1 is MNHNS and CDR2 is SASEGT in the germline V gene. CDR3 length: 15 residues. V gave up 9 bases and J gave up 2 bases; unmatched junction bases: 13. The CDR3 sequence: CASSRRQGAAYEQYF. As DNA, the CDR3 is TGTGCCAGTTCGAGAAGACAGGGAGCTGCCTACGAGCAGTACTTC.

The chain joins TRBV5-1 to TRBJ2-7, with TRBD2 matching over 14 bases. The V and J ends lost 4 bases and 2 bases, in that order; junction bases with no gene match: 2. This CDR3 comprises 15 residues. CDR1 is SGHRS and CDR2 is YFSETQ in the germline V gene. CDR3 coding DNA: TGCGCCAGCAGCGGGGGACTAGCGGGAGCCTACGAGCAGTACTTC. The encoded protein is CASSGGLAGAYEQYF.

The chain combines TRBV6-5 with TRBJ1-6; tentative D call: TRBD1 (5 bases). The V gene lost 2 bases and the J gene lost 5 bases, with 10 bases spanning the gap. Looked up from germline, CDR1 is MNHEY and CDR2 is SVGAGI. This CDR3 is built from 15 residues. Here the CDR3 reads CASSYTGADNSPLHF. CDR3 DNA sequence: TGTGCCAGCAGTTACACAGGCGCGGATAATTCACCCCTCCACTTT.

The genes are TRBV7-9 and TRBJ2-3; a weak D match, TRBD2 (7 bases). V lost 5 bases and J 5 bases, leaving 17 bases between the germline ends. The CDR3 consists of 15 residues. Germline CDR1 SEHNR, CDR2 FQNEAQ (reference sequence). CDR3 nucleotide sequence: TGTGCCAGCAGCCGTCTGAAGGGGGAGGGAGATACGCAGTATTTT. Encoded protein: CASSRLKGEGDTQYF.

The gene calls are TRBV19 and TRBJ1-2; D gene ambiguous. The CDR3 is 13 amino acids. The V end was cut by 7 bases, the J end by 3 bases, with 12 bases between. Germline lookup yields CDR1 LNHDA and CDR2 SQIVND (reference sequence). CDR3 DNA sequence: TGTGCCAGTACATCGGGAGGATACTATGGCTACACCTTC. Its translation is CASTSGGYYGYTF.

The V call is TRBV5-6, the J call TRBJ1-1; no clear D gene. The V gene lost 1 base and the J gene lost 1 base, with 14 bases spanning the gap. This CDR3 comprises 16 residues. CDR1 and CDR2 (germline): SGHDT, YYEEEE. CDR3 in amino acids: CASSLLGAQTNTEAFF. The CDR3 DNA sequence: TGTGCCAGCAGCTTGCTCGGAGCTCAAACGAACACTGAAGCTTTCTTT. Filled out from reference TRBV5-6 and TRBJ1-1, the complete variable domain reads DAGVTQSPTHLIKTRGQQVTLRCSPKSGHDTVSWYQQALGQGPQFIFQYYEEEERQRGNFPDRFSGHQFPNYSSELNVNALLLGDSALYLCASSLLGAQTNTEAFFGQGTRLTVV.

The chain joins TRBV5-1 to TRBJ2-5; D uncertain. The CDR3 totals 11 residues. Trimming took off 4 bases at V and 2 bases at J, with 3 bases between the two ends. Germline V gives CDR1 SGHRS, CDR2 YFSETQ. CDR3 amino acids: CASSIQETQYF. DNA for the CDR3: TGCGCCAGCAGCATTCAAGAGACCCAGTACTTC.

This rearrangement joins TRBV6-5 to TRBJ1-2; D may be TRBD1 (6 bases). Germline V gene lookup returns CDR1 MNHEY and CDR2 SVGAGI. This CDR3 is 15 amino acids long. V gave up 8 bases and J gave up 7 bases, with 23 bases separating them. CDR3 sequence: CASANPEQGFSGYTF. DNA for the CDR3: TGTGCCAGCGCTAACCCCGAACAGGGTTTTTCTGGCTACACCTTC.

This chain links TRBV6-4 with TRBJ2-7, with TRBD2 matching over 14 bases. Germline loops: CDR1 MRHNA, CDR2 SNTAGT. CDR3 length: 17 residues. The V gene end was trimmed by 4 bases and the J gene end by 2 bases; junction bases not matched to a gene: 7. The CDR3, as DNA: TGTGCCAGCAGTGGCGAGGGACTAGCGGGGGATACCTACGAGCAGTACTTC. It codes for CASSGEGLAGDTYEQYF.

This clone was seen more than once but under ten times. DNA of the CDR3: TGTGCCAGCAGTTTGAACTCAAAACTAGCGGGAGGCCTCTACGAGCAGTACTTC. Translation gives CASSLNSKLAGGLYEQYF. The chain recombines TRBV28 with TRBJ2-7; TRBD2 matches 12 bases. The J segment lost 3 bases and the V segment lost 3 bases, leaving 12 bases of the junction unmatched. CDR3 length equals 18 residues. The germline V gene encodes CDR1 MDHEN and CDR2 SYDVKM.

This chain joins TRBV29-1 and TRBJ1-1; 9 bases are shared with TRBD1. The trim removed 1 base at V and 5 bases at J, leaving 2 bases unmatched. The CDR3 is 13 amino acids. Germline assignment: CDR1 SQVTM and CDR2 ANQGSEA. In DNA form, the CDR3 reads TGCAGCGTTGAAGCGACAGGGGGGACTGAAGCTTTCTTT. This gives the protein CSVEATGGTEAFF.

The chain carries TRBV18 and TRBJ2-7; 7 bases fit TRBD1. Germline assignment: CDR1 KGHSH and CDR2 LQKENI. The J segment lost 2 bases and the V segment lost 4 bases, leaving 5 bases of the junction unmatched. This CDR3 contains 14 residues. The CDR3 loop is CASSLQGNPYEQYF. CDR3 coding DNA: TGTGCCAGCTCACTACAGGGGAACCCCTACGAGCAGTACTTC. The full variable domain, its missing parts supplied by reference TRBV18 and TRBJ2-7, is NAGVMQNPRHLVRRRGQEARLRCSPMKGHSHVYWYRQLPEEGLKFMVYLQKENIIDESGMPKERFSAEFPKEGPSILRIQQVVRGDSAAYFCASSLQGNPYEQYFGPGTRLTVT.

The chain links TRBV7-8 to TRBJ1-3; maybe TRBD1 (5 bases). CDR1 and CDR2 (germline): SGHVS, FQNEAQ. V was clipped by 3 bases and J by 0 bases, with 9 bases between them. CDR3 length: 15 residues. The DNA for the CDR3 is TGTGCCAGCAGCTTGGGACCGAGCTCTGGAAACACCATATATTTT. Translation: CASSLGPSSGNTIYF.

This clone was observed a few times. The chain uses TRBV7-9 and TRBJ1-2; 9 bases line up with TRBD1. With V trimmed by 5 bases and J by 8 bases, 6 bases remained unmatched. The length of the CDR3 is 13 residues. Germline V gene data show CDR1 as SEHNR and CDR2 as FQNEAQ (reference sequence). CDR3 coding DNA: TGTGCCAGCAGCACAGGGGGCGCAGAGGGCTACACCTTC. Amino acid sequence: CASSTGGAEGYTF.

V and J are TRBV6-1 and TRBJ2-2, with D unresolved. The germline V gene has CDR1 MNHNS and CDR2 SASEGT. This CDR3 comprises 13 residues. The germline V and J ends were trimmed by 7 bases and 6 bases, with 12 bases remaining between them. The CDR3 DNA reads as TGTGCCAGCATTTGGGCCTTGGCCGGGGAGCTGTTTTTT. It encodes CASIWALAGELFF.

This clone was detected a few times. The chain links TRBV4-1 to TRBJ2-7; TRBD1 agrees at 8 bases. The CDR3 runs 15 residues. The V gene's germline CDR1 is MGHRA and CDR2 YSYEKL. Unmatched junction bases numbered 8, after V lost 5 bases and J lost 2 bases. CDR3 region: CASSRATGGTYEQYF. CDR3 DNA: TGCGCCAGCAGCAGGGCTACAGGGGGGACCTACGAGCAGTACTTC.

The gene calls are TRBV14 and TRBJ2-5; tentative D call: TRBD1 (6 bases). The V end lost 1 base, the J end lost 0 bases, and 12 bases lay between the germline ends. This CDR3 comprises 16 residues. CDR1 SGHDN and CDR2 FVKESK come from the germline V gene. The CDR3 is CASSQVTGSYQETQYF. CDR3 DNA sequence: TGTGCCAGCAGCCAAGTCACAGGGTCGTACCAAGAGACCCAGTACTTC.

The CDR3: CASSRLRKGQGDFGDTEAFF. CDR3 DNA sequence: TGTGCCAGCTCCCGCCTCCGAAAGGGACAGGGGGATTTCGGCGACACTGAAGCTTTCTTT. The V and J genes are TRBV18 and TRBJ1-1; 11 bases fit TRBD1. This CDR3 region has 20 residues. The V and J ends lost 6 bases and 3 bases, in that order; junction bases with no gene match: 21. CDR1 is KGHSH, CDR2 LQKENI, per germline.

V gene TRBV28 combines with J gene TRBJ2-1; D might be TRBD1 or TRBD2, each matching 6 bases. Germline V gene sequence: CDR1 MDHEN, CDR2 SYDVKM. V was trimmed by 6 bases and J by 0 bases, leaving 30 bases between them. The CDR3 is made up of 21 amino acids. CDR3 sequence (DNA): TGTGCCAGCAGCTTGGTTCTCGAGGCCGTCCGGGGGCAGAGCTCCTACAATGAGCAGTTCTTC. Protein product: CASSLVLEAVRGQSSYNEQFF.

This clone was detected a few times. The chain's CDR3 is CASSVEQGGNTGELFF. In DNA, the CDR3 is TGCGCCAGCAGCGTGGAACAGGGGGGGAACACCGGGGAGCTGTTTTTT. The chain recombines TRBV5-1 with TRBJ2-2, with 8 bases that match TRBD1. After removal of 4 bases from V and 1 base from J, the junction contained 6 bases not matched to a gene. The CDR3 has 16 residues. In germline, CDR1 is SGHRS, CDR2 YFSETQ.

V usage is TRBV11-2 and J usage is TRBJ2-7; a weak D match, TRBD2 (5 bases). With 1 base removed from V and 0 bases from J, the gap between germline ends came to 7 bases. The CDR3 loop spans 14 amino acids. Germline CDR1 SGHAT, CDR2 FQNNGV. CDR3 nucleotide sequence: TGTGCCAGCAGCTTAGGAGGGAACTCCTACGAGCAGTACTTC. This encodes CASSLGGNSYEQYF.

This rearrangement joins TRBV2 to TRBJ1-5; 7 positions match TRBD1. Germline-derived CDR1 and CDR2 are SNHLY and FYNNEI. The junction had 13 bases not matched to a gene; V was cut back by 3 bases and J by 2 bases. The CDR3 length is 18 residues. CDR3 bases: TGTGCCAGCAGTGATCCGGGACAGCTGTTAGTCGGCAATCAGCCCCAGCATTTT. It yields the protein CASSDPGQLLVGNQPQHF.

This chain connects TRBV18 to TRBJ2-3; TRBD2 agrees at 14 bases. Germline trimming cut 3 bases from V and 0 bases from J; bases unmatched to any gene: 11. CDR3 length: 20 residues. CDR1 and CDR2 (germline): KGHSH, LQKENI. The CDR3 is CASSPLGLAGVAESTDTQYF. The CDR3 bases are TGTGCCAGCTCACCCTTGGGACTAGCGGGAGTCGCTGAAAGCACAGATACGCAGTATTTT.

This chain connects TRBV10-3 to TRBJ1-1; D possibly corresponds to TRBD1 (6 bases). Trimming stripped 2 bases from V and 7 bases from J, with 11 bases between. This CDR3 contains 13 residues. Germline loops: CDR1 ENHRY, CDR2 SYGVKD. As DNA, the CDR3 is TGTGCCATCAGTGAGGACAGGTGGGGTGAAGCTTTCTTT. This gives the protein CAISEDRWGEAFF.

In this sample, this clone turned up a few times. In DNA, the CDR3 is TGTGCCAGCAGAGGCGGGAGGCTCGATGAGCAGTTCTTC. Its protein is CASRGGRLDEQFF. The chain recombines TRBV28 with TRBJ2-1; 8 nucleotides agree with TRBD2. V trimming: 6 bases; J trimming: 8 bases; junction bases outside the gene matches: 6. Looked up from germline, CDR1 is MDHEN and CDR2 is SYDVKM. The CDR3 runs 13 residues.

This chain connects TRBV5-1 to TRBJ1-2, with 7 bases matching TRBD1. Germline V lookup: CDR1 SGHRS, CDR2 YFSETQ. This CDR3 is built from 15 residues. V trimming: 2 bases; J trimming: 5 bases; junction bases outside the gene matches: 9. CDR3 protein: CASSLGRQGLYGYTF. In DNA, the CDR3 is TGCGCCAGCAGCTTAGGGAGACAGGGATTATATGGCTACACCTTC.

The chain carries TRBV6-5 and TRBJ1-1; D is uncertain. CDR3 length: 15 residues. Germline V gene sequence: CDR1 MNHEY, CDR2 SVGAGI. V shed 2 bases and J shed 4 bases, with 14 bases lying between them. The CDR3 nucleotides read TGTGCCAGCAGTTACGATTCGAGGGTGACCACTGAAGCTTTCTTT. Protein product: CASSYDSRVTTEAFF.

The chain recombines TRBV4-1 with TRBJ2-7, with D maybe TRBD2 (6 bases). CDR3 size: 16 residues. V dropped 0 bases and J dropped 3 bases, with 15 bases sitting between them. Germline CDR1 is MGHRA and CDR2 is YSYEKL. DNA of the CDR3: TGCGCCAGCAGCCAAGATTTCGGGGGAAACGTCTACGAGCAGTACTTC. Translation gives CASSQDFGGNVYEQYF.